The clone carrying this TCR beta chain was recorded many times. Antigen: not known. This entry is derived from a study of early T cells in non-severe SARS-CoV-2 infection. Study-wide findings and caveats: VDJdb-based matching was biased toward anti-spike CD8 responses and missed private and CD4 specificities.

The ends were cut back, 4 bases at V and 5 bases at J, with 8 bases in the middle. The CDR3 runs to 12 residues. CDR1 SGHAT and CDR2 FQNNGV come from the germline V gene. TCRdb passed the 5' RACE reads through MiXCR, listing each CDR3 protein once. Here the sample spans about 27,000 distinct CDR3 sequences, roughly 5.6% being singletons. The TCR originated in an adult who was a healthcare worker with PCR-confirmed SARS-CoV-2 infection or an uninfected control (not recorded which). Material: whole blood. The chain carries TRBV11-2 and TRBJ2-5; D is undetermined. In nucleotides, the CDR3 is TGTGCCAGCAGCTCGATAATGGAGACCCAGTACTTC. This encodes CASSSIMETQYF.